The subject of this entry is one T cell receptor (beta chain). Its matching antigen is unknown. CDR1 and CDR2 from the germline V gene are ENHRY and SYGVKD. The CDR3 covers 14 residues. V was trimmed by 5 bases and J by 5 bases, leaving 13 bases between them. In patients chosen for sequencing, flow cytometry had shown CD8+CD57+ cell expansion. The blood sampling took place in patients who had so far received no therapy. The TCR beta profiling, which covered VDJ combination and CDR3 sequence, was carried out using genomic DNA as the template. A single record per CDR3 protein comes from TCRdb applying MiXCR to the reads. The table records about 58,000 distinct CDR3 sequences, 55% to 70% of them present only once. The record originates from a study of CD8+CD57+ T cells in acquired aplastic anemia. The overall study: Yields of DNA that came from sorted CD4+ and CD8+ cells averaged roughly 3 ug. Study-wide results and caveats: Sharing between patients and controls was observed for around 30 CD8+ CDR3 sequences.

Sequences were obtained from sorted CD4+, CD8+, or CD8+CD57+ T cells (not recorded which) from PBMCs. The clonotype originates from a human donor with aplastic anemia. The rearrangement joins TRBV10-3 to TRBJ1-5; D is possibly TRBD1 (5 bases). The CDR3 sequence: CAISFDRFDQPQHF. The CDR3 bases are TGTGCCATCAGTTTCGACAGATTCGATCAGCCCCAGCATTTT.